This T cell receptor beta chain emerged from a study of cytomegalovirus exposure and HLA in healthy donors. Primers for the PCR totalled 60 Vbeta and 13 Jbeta. The table came from immunoSEQ multiplex PCR; TCRdb's copy has only in-frame clones and leaves some out. The data show some 170,000 clones, around three quarters seen once. Findings of the study overall: It emerged from a later analysis that several of the most significant clusters appeared to be linked to common viral pathogens.

Of note for this clone: The antigen remains unidentified.

Donors showed nominal health when sampled, although they likely had unrecorded immune exposures. The CDR3 has 13 residues. Germline V gene lookup returns CDR1 MDHEN and CDR2 SYDVKM. J lost 7 bases, V lost 7 bases, and 9 bases had no gene match. The chain combines TRBV28 with TRBJ1-2; 7 bases are a match to TRBD1. Sequences were obtained from PBMCs. This receptor was obtained from a middle-aged woman in good health and CMV-seronegative. This CDR3 is CASNPQGSGGYTF. The CDR3 nucleotides are TGTGCCAGCAATCCACAGGGGAGCGGTGGCTACACCTTC.